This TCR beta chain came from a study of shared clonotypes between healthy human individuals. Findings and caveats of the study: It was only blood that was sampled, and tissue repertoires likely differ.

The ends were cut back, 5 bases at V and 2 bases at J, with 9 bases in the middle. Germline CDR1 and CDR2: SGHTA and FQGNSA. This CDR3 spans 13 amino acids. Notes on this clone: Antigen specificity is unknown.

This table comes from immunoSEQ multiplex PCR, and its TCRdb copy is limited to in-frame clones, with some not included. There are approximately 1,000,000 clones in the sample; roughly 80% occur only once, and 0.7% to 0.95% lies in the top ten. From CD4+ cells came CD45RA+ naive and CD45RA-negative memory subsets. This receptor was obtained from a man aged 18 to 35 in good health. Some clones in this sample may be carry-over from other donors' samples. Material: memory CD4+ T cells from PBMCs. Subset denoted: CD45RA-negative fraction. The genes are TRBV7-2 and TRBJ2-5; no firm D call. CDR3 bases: TGTGCCAGCAGCCCTAGTAGGCAAGAGACCCAGTACTTC. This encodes CASSPSRQETQYF.